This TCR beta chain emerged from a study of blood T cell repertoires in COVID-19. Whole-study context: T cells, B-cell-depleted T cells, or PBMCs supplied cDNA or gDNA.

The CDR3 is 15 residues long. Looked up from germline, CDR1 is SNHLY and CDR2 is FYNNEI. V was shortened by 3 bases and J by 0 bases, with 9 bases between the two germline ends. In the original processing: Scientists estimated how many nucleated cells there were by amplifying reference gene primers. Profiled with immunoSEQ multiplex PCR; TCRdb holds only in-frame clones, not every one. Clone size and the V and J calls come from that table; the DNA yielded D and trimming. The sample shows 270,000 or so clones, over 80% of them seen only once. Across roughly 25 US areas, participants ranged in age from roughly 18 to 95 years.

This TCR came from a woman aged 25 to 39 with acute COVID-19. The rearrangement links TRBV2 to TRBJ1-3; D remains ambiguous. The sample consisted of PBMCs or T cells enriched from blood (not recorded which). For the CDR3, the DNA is TGTGCCAGCAGTGAGGGAGCGGTCTCTGGAAACACCATATATTTT. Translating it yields CASSEGAVSGNTIYF.